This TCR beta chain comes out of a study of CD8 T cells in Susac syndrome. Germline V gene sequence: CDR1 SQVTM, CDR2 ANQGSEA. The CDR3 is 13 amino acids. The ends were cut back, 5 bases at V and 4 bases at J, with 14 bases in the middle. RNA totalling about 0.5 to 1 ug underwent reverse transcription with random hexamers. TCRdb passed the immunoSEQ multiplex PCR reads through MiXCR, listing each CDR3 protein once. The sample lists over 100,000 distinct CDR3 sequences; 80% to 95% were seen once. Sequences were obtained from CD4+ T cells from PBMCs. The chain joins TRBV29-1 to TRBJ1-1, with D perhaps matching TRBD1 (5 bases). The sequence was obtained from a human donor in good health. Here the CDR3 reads CSVNWDDGTEAFF. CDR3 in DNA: TGCAGCGTTAATTGGGACGACGGCACTGAAGCTTTCTTT.